This TCR beta chain was captured in a study of T cell repertoires in cytomegalovirus infection. This clonotype was detected a few times. Its specificity is unknown. The CDR3 contains 15 residues. In germline, CDR1 is SEHNR, CDR2 FQNEAQ (reference sequence). Trimming at V came to 5 bases and at J to 4 bases, leaving 5 bases not matched to a gene. TCRdb independently ran MiXCR on the reads; one entry per CDR3 protein. The top ten hold 48% of the sample, which has fewer than 650,000 distinct CDR3 sequences, about 39% seen once. J is TRBJ1-6 and V is TRBV7-9; 7 positions match TRBD1. This TCR came from a human donor in good health (CMV status not recorded). Some clones in this sample may be carry-over from other donors' samples. This specimen was cultured PBMCs, taken from culture after CMV antigen stimulation. CDR3 sequence reads: CASSPRQGYNSPLHF. The CDR3 DNA follows: TGTGCCAGCAGCCCCAGACAGGGATATAATTCACCCCTCCACTTT. Drawing the rest from reference TRBV7-9 and TRBJ1-6, the complete variable domain is DTGVSQNPRHKITKRGQNVTFRCDPISEHNRLYWYRQTLGQGPEFLTYFQNEAQLEKSRLLSDRFSAERPKGSFSTLEIQRTEQGDSAMYLCASSPRQGYNSPLHFGNGTRLTVT.